The 17 T cell receptor beta chains below were found in one sample sequenced in a study of shared clonotypes between healthy human individuals. Positively selected for CCR7, the CD45RO-negative cells used as naive CD8 cells excluded terminally differentiated effector memory CD45RA+ cells. The table came from immunoSEQ multiplex PCR; TCRdb's copy has only in-frame clones and leaves some out. The data show about 2 million clones, with just under 95% seen just once and 0.95% to 1.5% held by the top ten. The sample consisted of naive CD8+ T cells sorted from blood. The source is a man between 18 and 29 years old in good health.

V and J are TRBV5-6 and TRBJ2-7; the match to TRBD2 covers 9 bases. Per germline, CDR1 SGHDT and CDR2 YYEEEE. V shed 0 bases, J shed 5 bases, and the junction held 6 bases outside the gene matches. The CDR3 spans 15 residues. The CDR3 region is CASSLAGGRAHEQYF. CDR3 in DNA: TGTGCCAGCAGCTTGGCGGGCGGGAGGGCCCACGAGCAGTACTTC.

This clone was seen a few times. Different DNA sequences within this sample yield the same CDR3. This chain joins TRBV28 and TRBJ2-7; D call uncertain. Germline V lookup: CDR1 MDHEN, CDR2 SYDVKM. The germline V and J ends were trimmed by 2 bases and 0 bases, with 5 bases remaining between them. The CDR3 covers 13 residues. The CDR3 DNA reads as TGTGCCAGCAGTTTAGGAGTCTCCTACGAGCAGTACTTC. Translation gives CASSLGVSYEQYF.

The chain couples TRBV7-9 to TRBJ2-1; D is unclear. CDR3 length: 12 amino acids. Trimming took off 8 bases at V and 15 bases at J, with 20 bases between the two ends. In germline, CDR1 is SEHNR, CDR2 FQNEAQ (reference sequence). The CDR3 sequence is CASDPVLHYPFF. For the CDR3, the DNA is TGTGCCAGCGACCCAGTCCTGCATTACCCGTTCTTC.

Concerning this clone: This sample also contains other DNA sequences that code for the same CDR3. The V and J genes are TRBV28 and TRBJ2-3; D unclear. Trimming pared 2 bases from V and 3 bases from J, leaving 6 bases between. The germline V gene encodes CDR1 MDHEN and CDR2 SYDVKM. The CDR3 is 13 residues long. The CDR3 sequence is CASSLPNTDTQYF. The CDR3 nucleotides are TGTGCCAGCAGTTTACCCAATACAGATACGCAGTATTTT. Supplemented by reference TRBV28 and TRBJ2-3, the full variable domain reads DVKVTQSSRYLVKRTGEKVFLECVQDMDHENMFWYRQDPGLGLRLIYFSYDVKMKEKGDIPEGYSVSREKKERFSLILESASTNQTSMYLCASSLPNTDTQYFGPGTRLTVL.

The chain links TRBV7-9 to TRBJ2-7, with a tentative D call TRBD2 (5 bases). This CDR3 is built from 13 residues. The V gene's germline CDR1 is SEHNR and CDR2 FQNEAQ (reference sequence). The V gene lost 4 bases and the J gene lost 7 bases, with 14 bases spanning the gap. CDR3 nucleotide sequence: TGTGCCAGCAGCTCGGGGAACACTGGAGAGCAGTACTTC. Translating it yields CASSSGNTGEQYF.

This chain joins TRBV11-2 and TRBJ2-7, with a weak D call TRBD2 (5 bases). Germline values: CDR1 SGHAT, CDR2 FQNNGV. V was cut by 5 bases and J by 6 bases, with 20 bases left in between. The CDR3 has 15 residues. The CDR3 DNA is TGTGCCAGCAGCCGATCCGTTGGGCTAGCCGGCGAGCAGTACTTC. Encoded protein: CASSRSVGLAGEQYF.

Points on this clone: The same CDR3 arises from other DNA sequences in this sample as well. The chain employs TRBV4-1 and TRBJ2-3, with D maybe TRBD1 (5 bases). Trimming shortened V by 1 base and J by 5 bases, and 7 bases separated the two germline ends. There are 13 residues in the CDR3. Germline lookup yields CDR1 MGHRA and CDR2 YSYEKL. CDR3 protein: CASSQVRGDTQYF. The CDR3 nucleotides read TGCGCCAGCAGCCAAGTAAGGGGAGATACGCAGTATTTT.

This chain uses TRBV18 with TRBJ2-7; a possible D gene is TRBD1 (6 bases). The CDR3 extends over 17 amino acids. Looked up from germline, CDR1 is KGHSH and CDR2 is LQKENI. Trimming took off 4 bases at V and 2 bases at J, with 21 bases between the two ends. The CDR3 DNA reads TGTGCCAGCTCACGCCCGCCAGGGCAGGGGAACCCCTACGAGCAGTACTTC. Residues: CASSRPPGQGNPYEQYF.

This chain joins TRBV19 and TRBJ2-6; a possible D gene is TRBD1 (6 bases). This CDR3 has 16 amino acids. The ends were cut back, 9 bases at V and 1 base at J, with 16 bases in the middle. In germline, CDR1 is LNHDA, CDR2 SQIVND (reference sequence). The chain's CDR3 is CASLDRERSGANVLTF. Written as DNA, the CDR3 is TGTGCCAGCCTGGACAGAGAAAGGTCTGGGGCCAACGTCCTGACTTTC.

CDR3 bases: TGTGCCAGCAGTGCGGCGGGGGGGAGCACTGAGCAGTTCTTC. Protein sequence: CASSAAGGSTEQFF. V usage is TRBV28 and J usage is TRBJ2-1; TRBD2 aligns across 9 bases. Germline V lookup: CDR1 MDHEN, CDR2 SYDVKM. V shed 5 bases, J shed 9 bases, and the junction held 8 bases outside the gene matches. The CDR3 is 14 amino acids. The whole variable domain, remainder taken from reference TRBV28 and TRBJ2-1, is DVKVTQSSRYLVKRTGEKVFLECVQDMDHENMFWYRQDPGLGLRLIYFSYDVKMKEKGDIPEGYSVSREKKERFSLILESASTNQTSMYLCASSAAGGSTEQFFGPGTRLTVL.

The gene calls are TRBV28 and TRBJ1-6; 8 bases align to TRBD1. In germline, CDR1 is MDHEN, CDR2 SYDVKM. The CDR3 runs 14 residues. V was pared by 3 bases and J by 7 bases, with 2 bases of the junction left unmatched. The CDR3 DNA is TGTGCCAGCAGTTTCCGGACAGGGAATTCACCCCTCCACTTT. Its protein is CASSFRTGNSPLHF.

The genes are TRBV11-3 and TRBJ2-2; D unclear. The germline V gene has CDR1 SGHNT and CDR2 YENEEA. This CDR3 has 14 amino acids. The V and J ends lost 1 base and 5 bases respectively, with 8 bases between them. The CDR3 protein is CASSLASETGELFF. DNA for the CDR3: TGTGCCAGCAGCTTAGCGTCGGAAACCGGGGAGCTGTTTTTT.

A remark on this clone: This specimen includes other DNA sequences encoding the same CDR3. The genes are TRBV27 and TRBJ2-2, with D possibly matching TRBD2 (5 bases). With 0 bases removed from V and 6 bases from J, the gap between germline ends came to 5 bases. The CDR3 has 13 residues. Germline V gene lookup returns CDR1 MNHEY and CDR2 SMNVEV (reference sequence). The CDR3 sequence: CASSLSRAGELFF. DNA for the CDR3: TGTGCCAGCAGTTTATCGCGGGCCGGGGAGCTGTTTTTT.

Concerning this clone itself: Other nucleotide sequences from this sample produce the same CDR3. The V call is TRBV5-4, the J call TRBJ2-7; 10 nucleotides align to TRBD2. CDR3 size: 13 residues. V shed 3 bases and J 3 bases; nucleotides not matched to a gene: 0. The germline V gene has CDR1 SGHNT and CDR2 YYREEE (reference sequence). CDR3 coding DNA: TGTGCCAGCAGCTCTAGCGGGAGCTACGAGCAGTACTTC. This translates into CASSSSGSYEQYF.

V and J are TRBV7-6 and TRBJ2-1; TRBD2 aligns across 8 bases. CDR3 length: 15 residues. Per germline, CDR1 SGHVS and CDR2 FNYEAQ. Losses at the gene ends were 2 bases for V and 4 bases for J; bases not matched to a gene: 4. The CDR3: CASSLSGGLYNEQFF. DNA of the CDR3: TGTGCCAGCAGCTTATCGGGGGGGCTTTACAATGAGCAGTTCTTC.

The V and J genes are TRBV15 and TRBJ1-2; D perhaps matches TRBD1 (5 bases). Deletions cut 6 bases from V and 8 bases from J, with 13 bases between. Germline V lookup: CDR1 LNHNV, CDR2 YYDKDF (reference sequence). This CDR3 has 12 residues. The CDR3 spells CATRGEGGGYTF. CDR3 nucleotides: TGTGCCACCAGAGGGGAGGGTGGAGGCTACACCTTC. The complete variable domain, with remaining parts taken from reference TRBV15 and TRBJ1-2, reads DAMVIQNPRYQVTQFGKPVTLSCSQTLNHNVMYWYQQKSSQAPKLLFHYYDKDFNNEADTPDNFQSRRPNTSFCFLDIRSPGLGDTAMYLCATRGEGGGYTFGSGTRLTVV.

The chain uses TRBV5-6 and TRBJ2-7; 8 bases are a match to TRBD1. The length of the CDR3 is 14 residues. V shed 4 bases and J 3 bases; nucleotides not matched to a gene: 6. Germline CDR1 SGHDT, CDR2 YYEEEE. CDR3 protein: CASSAPQGVYEQYF. CDR3 in DNA: TGTGCCAGCAGCGCCCCACAGGGGGTCTACGAGCAGTACTTC. The complete variable domain, with remaining parts taken from reference TRBV5-6 and TRBJ2-7, reads DAGVTQSPTHLIKTRGQQVTLRCSPKSGHDTVSWYQQALGQGPQFIFQYYEEEERQRGNFPDRFSGHQFPNYSSELNVNALLLGDSALYLCASSAPQGVYEQYFGPGTRLTVT.